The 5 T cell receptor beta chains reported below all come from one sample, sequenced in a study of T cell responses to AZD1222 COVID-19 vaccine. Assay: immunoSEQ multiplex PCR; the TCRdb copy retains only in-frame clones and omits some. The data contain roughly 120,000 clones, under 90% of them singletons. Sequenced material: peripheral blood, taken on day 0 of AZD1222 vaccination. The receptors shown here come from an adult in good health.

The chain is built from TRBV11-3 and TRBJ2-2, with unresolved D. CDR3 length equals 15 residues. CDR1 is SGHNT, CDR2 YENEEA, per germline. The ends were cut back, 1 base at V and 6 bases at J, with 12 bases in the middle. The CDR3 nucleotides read TGTGCCAGCAGCTTAGGGTCCCGTCCCCCCGGGGAGCTGTTTTTT. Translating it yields CASSLGSRPPGELFF.

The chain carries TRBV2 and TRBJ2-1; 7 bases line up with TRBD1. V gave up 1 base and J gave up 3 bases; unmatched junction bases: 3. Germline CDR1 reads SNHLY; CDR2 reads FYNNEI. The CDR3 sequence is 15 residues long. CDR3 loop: CASSEGGGGYNEQFF. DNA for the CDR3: TGTGCCAGCAGTGAAGGAGGGGGCGGCTACAATGAGCAGTTCTTC.

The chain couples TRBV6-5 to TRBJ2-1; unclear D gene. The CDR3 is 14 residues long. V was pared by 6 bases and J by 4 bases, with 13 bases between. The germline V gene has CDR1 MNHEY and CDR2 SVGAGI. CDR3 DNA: TGTGCCAGCAGCCTAACTAACGAATACAATGAGCAGTTCTTC. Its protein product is CASSLTNEYNEQFF.

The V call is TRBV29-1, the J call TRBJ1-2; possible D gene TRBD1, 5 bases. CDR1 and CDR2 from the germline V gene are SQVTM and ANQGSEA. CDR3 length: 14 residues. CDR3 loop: CAVGEGALNYGYTF. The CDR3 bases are TGCGCGGTGGGTGAAGGGGCCCTTAACTATGGCTACACCTTC.

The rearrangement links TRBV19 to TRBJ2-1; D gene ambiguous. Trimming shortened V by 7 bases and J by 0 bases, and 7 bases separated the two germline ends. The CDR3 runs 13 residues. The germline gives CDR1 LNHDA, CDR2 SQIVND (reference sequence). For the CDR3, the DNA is TGTGCCAGTATCAGCCCCTCCTACAATGAGCAGTTCTTC. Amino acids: CASISPSYNEQFF.